The 24 T cell receptor beta chains in this list originate from one sample, sequenced in a study of blood T cell repertoires in COVID-19. Assay: immunoSEQ multiplex PCR; the TCRdb copy retains only in-frame clones and omits some. The repertoire holds 65,000 to 80,000 clones, with roughly 88% as singletons. What was sequenced was peripheral blood. The receptor source for this set is a man between 65 and 80 years old with active or convalescent COVID-19.

The V gene is TRBV21-1, the J gene TRBJ2-7; the table gives TRBD1 as D, unverified against the DNA. TRBV21-1 is termed a pseudogene. The CDR3 contains 18 residues. DNA for the CDR3: TGTGCCAGCAGCAAAGTGGGCAGGGCTTATTACGACTCCTACGAGCAGTACTTC. It codes for CASSKVGRAYYDSYEQYF.

This rearrangement joins TRBV19 to TRBJ2-5, with D tentatively TRBD2 (5 bases). Trimming took 4 bases from V and 5 from J, leaving 11 bases between them. CDR1 is LNHDA, CDR2 SQIVND, per germline (reference sequence). The CDR3 runs 13 residues. The CDR3, as DNA: TGTGCCAGTAGTAGGGAGCAGCAGGAGACCCAGTACTTC. It encodes CASSREQQETQYF.

J is TRBJ1-4 and V is TRBV13; D might be TRBD1 (5 bases). From germline, CDR1 is PRHDT and CDR2 FYEKMQ (reference sequence). Trimming stripped 0 bases from V and 7 bases from J, with 15 bases between. The CDR3 is made up of 16 amino acids. CDR3 sequence reads: CASSLGGRGVPEKLFF. The CDR3 DNA follows: TGTGCCAGCAGCTTAGGAGGACGGGGGGTCCCTGAAAAACTGTTTTTT.

This clone occurred once. The chain employs TRBV7-9 and TRBJ2-4, with a possible D match to TRBD1 (7 bases). The CDR3 runs 17 residues. The V end lost 5 bases, the J end lost 6 bases, and 23 bases lay between the germline ends. The V gene's germline CDR1 is SEHNR and CDR2 FQNEAQ (reference sequence). Here the CDR3 DNA reads TGTGCCAGCAGCCCCCTAGGGGGCATAACGCGGGGAAACATTCAGTACTTC. It codes for CASSPLGGITRGNIQYF.

Regarding this clone: Distinct nucleotide sequences in the sample also encode this CDR3. V is TRBV6-5 and J is TRBJ2-1, with 8 bases identical to TRBD2. Germline CDR1 reads MNHEY; CDR2 reads SVGAGI. After removal of 4 bases from V and 9 bases from J, the junction contained 14 bases not matched to a gene. The CDR3 has 16 residues. The CDR3 DNA sequence: TGTGCCAGCAGTTTCCTACCGGGGGGGCGGGTGGGTGAGCAGTTCTTC. Its translation: CASSFLPGGRVGEQFF.

V and J are TRBV7-9 and TRBJ2-3; the match to TRBD2 covers 9 bases. Unmatched junction bases numbered 6, after V lost 5 bases and J lost 6 bases. The CDR3 extends over 14 amino acids. Germline CDR1 reads SEHNR; CDR2 reads FQNEAQ (reference sequence). CDR3 region: CASSPGLAWDTQYF. The CDR3 DNA is TGTGCCAGCAGCCCGGGACTAGCTTGGGATACGCAGTATTTT.

The CDR3 loop is CASSPLWGFSGRARETQYF. DNA for the CDR3: TGTGCCAGCAGTCCCCTATGGGGTTTCAGCGGGAGGGCCCGGGAGACCCAGTACTTC. The V call is TRBV27, the J call TRBJ2-5; 10 nucleotides align to TRBD2. This CDR3 comprises 19 residues. Germline CDR1 is MNHEY and CDR2 is SMNVEV (reference sequence). Trimming at V came to 5 bases and at J to 5 bases, leaving 20 bases not matched to a gene.

This CDR3 reads CASSLEDRVDTQYF. The CDR3 DNA follows: TGCGCCAGCAGCTTGGAGGACAGGGTAGATACGCAGTATTTT. The chain recombines TRBV5-1 with TRBJ2-3, with 8 bases that match TRBD1. The CDR3 is 14 amino acids. The V gene end was trimmed by 0 bases and the J gene end by 5 bases; junction bases not matched to a gene: 2. Germline V lookup: CDR1 SGHRS, CDR2 YFSETQ.

This sequence joins TRBV3-1 (or the pseudogene TRBV3-2) and TRBJ1-2, with a possible D match to TRBD1 (6 bases). With 2 bases removed from V and 8 bases from J, the gap between germline ends came to 18 bases. The germline gives CDR1 LGHDT, CDR2 YNNKEL (reference sequence). The CDR3 covers 15 residues. The CDR3 DNA follows: TGTGCCAGCAGCCAAAATACAGGGCGAGTAGAAGGCTACACCTTC. Its protein is CASSQNTGRVEGYTF.

The count of this clone is one. The chain has TRBV16 and TRBJ1-1, with TRBD1 identical over 7 bases. This CDR3 spans 16 amino acids. Germline V gives CDR1 KGHSY, CDR2 FQNENV. The J segment lost 3 bases and the V segment lost 0 bases, leaving 7 bases of the junction unmatched. This chain's CDR3 is CASSQSSGGGYTEAFF. Here the CDR3 DNA reads TGTGCCAGCAGCCAATCTTCAGGGGGAGGATACACTGAAGCTTTCTTT.

The V call is TRBV28, the J call TRBJ2-7, with 7 bases lining up with TRBD1. Germline values: CDR1 MDHEN, CDR2 SYDVKM. Trimming cost V 6 bases and J 3 bases; bases outside gene matches: 5. CDR3 length equals 13 residues. The CDR3 is CASRGTAFYEQYF. DNA of the CDR3: TGTGCCAGCAGGGGGACAGCCTTCTACGAGCAGTACTTC.

The chain is built from TRBV6-1 and TRBJ1-2; no clear D. The CDR3 contains 16 residues. V lost 0 bases to trimming and J lost 4 bases, with 15 bases between them. Germline loops: CDR1 MNHNS, CDR2 SASEGT. CDR3 region: CASSEAIFQRAYGYTF. In nucleotides, the CDR3 is TGTGCCAGCAGTGAAGCGATCTTCCAGCGGGCCTATGGCTACACCTTC.

This chain uses TRBV9 with TRBJ2-1; 14 bases are a match to TRBD2. The CDR3 runs to 16 residues. V lost 2 bases to trimming and J lost 4 bases; unmatched junction nucleotides: 2. Germline V gene lookup returns CDR1 SGDLS and CDR2 YYNGEE. The CDR3 spells CASSVTSGGAYNEQFF. For the CDR3, the DNA is TGTGCCAGCAGCGTGACTAGCGGGGGGGCATACAATGAGCAGTTCTTC.

The V and J genes are TRBV3-1 (or the pseudogene TRBV3-2) and TRBJ1-6, with D tentatively TRBD1 (6 bases). The V end lost 5 bases, the J end lost 15 bases, and 20 bases lay between the germline ends. The CDR3 spans 14 residues. CDR1 and CDR2 from the germline V gene are LGHDT and YNNKEL (reference sequence). CDR3 amino acids: CASSETITPGHLHF. In DNA, the CDR3 is TGTGCCAGCAGCGAAACCATAACACCGGGACACCTCCACTTT.

J is TRBJ2-7 and V is TRBV20-1; the D gene is possibly TRBD2 (5 bases). The V gene lost 6 bases and the J gene lost 6 bases, with 12 bases spanning the gap. This CDR3 region has 11 residues. Germline loops: CDR1 DFQATT, CDR2 SNEGSKA (reference sequence). The CDR3 DNA reads TGCAGTGCGAGGGTCGGCACCGAGCAGTACTTC. This encodes CSARVGTEQYF.

This clone appeared once. The V and J genes are TRBV6-5 and TRBJ1-2, with 7 bases that match TRBD1. Trimming at V came to 5 bases and at J to 6 bases, leaving 6 bases not matched to a gene. CDR3 size: 13 residues. Germline values: CDR1 MNHEY, CDR2 SVGAGI. DNA of the CDR3: TGTGCCAGCAGTCGGGACAGCCGCGATGGCTACACCTTC. Translation gives CASSRDSRDGYTF.

The J gene is TRBJ1-5, the V gene TRBV23-1; D perhaps matches TRBD1 (5 bases). TRBV23-1 is noted as an ORF with a role that remains uncertain. The CDR3 is 17 residues long. V was pared by 8 bases and J by 3 bases, with 23 bases between. CDR3 loop: CASAPLQGLRYNQPQHF. CDR3 coding DNA: TGCGCCAGCGCCCCCCTTCAGGGACTCCGGTACAATCAGCCCCAGCATTTT.

Details on this clone: The sample holds other DNA sequences that translate to the same CDR3. This sequence joins TRBV6-1 and TRBJ2-2, with no clear D. Germline values: CDR1 MNHNS, CDR2 SASEGT. This CDR3 comprises 14 residues. V was trimmed by 1 base and J by 6 bases, leaving 9 bases between them. CDR3 region: CASSEVAAAGELFF. CDR3 DNA sequence: TGTGCCAGCAGTGAAGTGGCTGCGGCCGGGGAGCTGTTTTTT.

V and J are TRBV27 and TRBJ2-5; 7 bases match TRBD1. Germline V gene lookup returns CDR1 MNHEY and CDR2 SMNVEV (reference sequence). The CDR3 has 14 residues. V dropped 4 bases and J dropped 2; count of bases not matched to a gene: 4. This CDR3 reads CASSSDRVQETQYF. CDR3 DNA sequence: TGTGCCAGCAGTTCCGACAGGGTTCAAGAGACCCAGTACTTC.

The V and J genes are TRBV11-2 and TRBJ2-6, with D possibly TRBD1 on 6 matching bases. V lost 5 bases and J lost 4, with 15 bases in between. Germline V gene lookup returns CDR1 SGHAT and CDR2 FQNNGV. The CDR3 is 16 residues long. The CDR3 sequence: CASSLDRTDGANVLTF. The CDR3 region has the DNA TGTGCCAGCAGCCTCGACAGGACAGACGGGGCCAACGTCCTGACTTTC.

The chain is built from TRBV4-1 and TRBJ2-7; no definite D call. This CDR3 comprises 14 residues. The germline V gene encodes CDR1 MGHRA and CDR2 YSYEKL. Between the trimmed V and J ends, which lost 2 bases and 1 base, there was a span of 9 bases. CDR3 sequence: CASSQFTASYEQYF. In DNA form, the CDR3 reads TGCGCCAGCAGCCAATTTACAGCTTCCTACGAGCAGTACTTC.

The V gene is TRBV4-1, the J gene TRBJ2-1, with 7 positions matching TRBD2. Germline values: CDR1 MGHRA, CDR2 YSYEKL. The CDR3 runs to 16 residues. V was clipped by 0 bases and J by 7 bases; unmatched bases: 9. This chain's CDR3 is CASSQEGGGSRNEQFF. In DNA form, the CDR3 reads TGCGCCAGCAGCCAAGAAGGAGGCGGGAGTCGAAATGAGCAGTTCTTC.

A few counts support this clone. The genes are TRBV18 and TRBJ1-4; 9 bases fit TRBD1. This CDR3 region has 14 residues. V lost 6 bases to trimming and J lost 5 bases; unmatched junction nucleotides: 4. The germline CDR1 and CDR2 sequences are KGHSH and LQKENI. In nucleotides, the CDR3 is TGTGCCAGCTCCCCGGGACAGGGAAATGAAAAACTGTTTTTT. As protein: CASSPGQGNEKLFF.

The CDR3 protein is CASSMGASGEGEQFF. DNA of the CDR3: TGTGCCAGTAGTATGGGGGCTAGCGGGGAGGGTGAGCAGTTCTTC. The chain carries TRBV19 and TRBJ2-1, with 9 bases that match TRBD2. The germline CDR1 and CDR2 sequences are LNHDA and SQIVND (reference sequence). This CDR3 region has 15 residues. V shed 3 bases and J 9 bases; nucleotides not matched to a gene: 9.